This TCR beta chain was captured in a study of blood T cell repertoires in COVID-19. Study-level background: From T cells, B-cell-depleted T cells, or PBMCs came the material, which was cDNA or gDNA.

The CDR3 has 14 residues. Germline CDR1 is SGDLS and CDR2 is YYNGEE. The germline V and J ends were trimmed by 0 bases and 1 base, with 7 bases remaining between them. Under the authors' procedure: Estimated nucleated cell counts came from reference gene primer amplification. Repertoires were generated with immunoSEQ multiplex PCR, while TCRdb's copy carries only in-frame clones and drops some. V, J and clone size reflect that table, while D and trimming were determined from the DNA. Here the sample spans fewer than 400,000 clones, 70% to 90% being singletons. This chain joins TRBV9 and TRBJ1-1; no clear D. Material for sequencing was PBMCs or T cells enriched from blood (not recorded which). The sequence came from a man aged 30 to 39 who had recovered from COVID-19. The CDR3 loop reads CASSVVQQNTEAFF. CDR3 nucleotide sequence: TGTGCCAGCAGCGTAGTACAGCAGAACACTGAAGCTTTCTTT.